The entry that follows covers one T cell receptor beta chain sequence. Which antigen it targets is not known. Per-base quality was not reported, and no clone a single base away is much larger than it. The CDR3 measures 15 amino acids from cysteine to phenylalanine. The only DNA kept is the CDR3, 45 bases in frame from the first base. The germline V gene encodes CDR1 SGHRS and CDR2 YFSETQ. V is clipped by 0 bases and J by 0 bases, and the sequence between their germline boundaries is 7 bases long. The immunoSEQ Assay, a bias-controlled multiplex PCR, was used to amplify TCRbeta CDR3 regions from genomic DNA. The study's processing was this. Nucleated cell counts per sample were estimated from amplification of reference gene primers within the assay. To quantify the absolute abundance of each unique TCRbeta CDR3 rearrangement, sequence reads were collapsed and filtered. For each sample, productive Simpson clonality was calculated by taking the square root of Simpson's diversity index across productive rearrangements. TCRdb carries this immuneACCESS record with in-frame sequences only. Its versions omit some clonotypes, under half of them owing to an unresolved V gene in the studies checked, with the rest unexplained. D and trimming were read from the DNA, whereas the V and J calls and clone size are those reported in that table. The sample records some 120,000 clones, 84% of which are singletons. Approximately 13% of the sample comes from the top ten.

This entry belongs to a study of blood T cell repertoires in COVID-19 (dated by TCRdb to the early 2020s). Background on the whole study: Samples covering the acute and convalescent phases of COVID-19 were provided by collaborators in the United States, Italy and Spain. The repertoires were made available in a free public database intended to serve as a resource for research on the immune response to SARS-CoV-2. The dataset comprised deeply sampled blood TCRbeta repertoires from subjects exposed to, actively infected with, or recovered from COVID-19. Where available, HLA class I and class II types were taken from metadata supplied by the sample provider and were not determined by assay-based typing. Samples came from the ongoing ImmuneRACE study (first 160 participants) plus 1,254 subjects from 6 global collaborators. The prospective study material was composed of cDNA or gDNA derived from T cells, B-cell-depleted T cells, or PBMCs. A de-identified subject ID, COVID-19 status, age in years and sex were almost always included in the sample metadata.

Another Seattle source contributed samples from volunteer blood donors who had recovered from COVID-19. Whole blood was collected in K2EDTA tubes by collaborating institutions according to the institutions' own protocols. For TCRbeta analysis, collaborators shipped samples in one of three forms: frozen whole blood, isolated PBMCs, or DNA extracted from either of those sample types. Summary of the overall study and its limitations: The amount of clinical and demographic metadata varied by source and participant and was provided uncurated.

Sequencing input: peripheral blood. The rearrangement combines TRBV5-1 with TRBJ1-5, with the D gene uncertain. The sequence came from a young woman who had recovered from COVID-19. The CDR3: CASSLDSYSNQPQHF. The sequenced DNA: TGCGCCAGCAGCTTGGACTCCTATAGCAATCAGCCCCAGCATTTT.